These T cell receptor beta chains were read from a single sample in a study of CD8 T cells in Susac syndrome. One entry per CDR3 protein, called by TCRdb with MiXCR from the immunoSEQ multiplex PCR reads. The data contain about 85,000 distinct CDR3 sequences, approximately 95% of them singletons. The specimen was CD8+ T cells from PBMCs. The receptors here all came from a human donor with Susac syndrome. Both conserved end residues are part of each CDR3. A D gene is named only where the DNA matches it firmly.

v_call,d_call,j_call,cdr3_aa,cdr3_nt
TRBV19,NA,TRBJ2-1,CASSIAEYNEQFF,TGTGCCAGTAGTATAGCAGAATACAATGAGCAGTTCTTC
TRBV29-1,TRBD1,TRBJ2-7,CSVEGPGTGYEQYF,TGCAGCGTTGAAGGTCCCGGGACAGGGTACGAGCAGTACTTC
TRBV29-1,TRBD2,TRBJ2-7,CSAAGLAVGYEQYF,TGCAGCGCCGCAGGACTAGCGGTAGGCTACGAGCAGTACTTC
TRBV30,TRBD2,TRBJ2-3,CAWSGLAEDTDTQYF,TGTGCCTGGAGTGGGCTAGCGGAGGACACAGATACGCAGTATTTT
TRBV4-2,NA,TRBJ2-1,CASSWDRGNEQFF,TGTGCCAGCAGCTGGGACCGCGGCAATGAGCAGTTCTTC
TRBV14,NA,TRBJ2-3,CASRTTTGDTQYF,TGTGCCAGCAGAACCACGACAGGCGATACGCAGTATTTT
TRBV5-1,NA,TRBJ2-1,CASSLVRGDEQFF,TGCGCCAGCAGTTTAGTCCGAGGCGATGAGCAGTTCTTC
TRBV9,NA,TRBJ2-1,CASSFSINNEQFF,TGTGCCAGCAGCTTTAGCATAAACAATGAGCAGTTCTTC
TRBV27,NA,TRBJ1-2,CASSPGPTYGYTF,TGTGCCAGCAGTCCGGGCCCAACCTATGGCTACACCTTC
TRBV29-1,TRBD1,TRBJ2-2,CSVPGTGEVGELFF,TGCAGCGTTCCCGGGACAGGGGAAGTCGGGGAGCTGTTTTTT
TRBV5-1,TRBD1,TRBJ1-2,CASSPPTGGSDGYTF,TGCGCCAGCAGCCCCCCGACAGGGGGATCAGACGGCTACACCTTC
TRBV27,NA,TRBJ2-1,CASSSGIGTAQFF,TGTGCCAGCAGTTCCGGGATCGGGACGGCGCAGTTCTTC
TRBV5-8,NA,TRBJ2-7,CASSFGLAISYEQYF,TGTGCCAGCAGCTTTGGCCTGGCGATCTCCTACGAGCAGTACTTC
TRBV9,NA,TRBJ2-5,CASSVDGIQTQYF,TGTGCCAGCAGCGTAGATGGGATCCAGACCCAGTACTTC
TRBV7-8,NA,TRBJ1-5,CASREGLLGNNQPQHF,TGTGCCAGCAGAGAAGGGCTATTGGGAAACAATCAGCCCCAGCATTTT
TRBV24-1,TRBD2,TRBJ2-7,CATKRGSSYEQYF,TGTGCCACCAAGCGGGGGAGCTCCTACGAGCAGTACTTC
TRBV20-1,NA,TRBJ1-1,CSARGMNTEAFF,TGCAGTGCTCGAGGGATGAACACTGAAGCTTTCTTT
TRBV6-2/TRBV6-3,NA,TRBJ2-3,CASTKRGTDTQYF,TGTGCCAGCACCAAGCGTGGTACAGATACGCAGTATTTT
TRBV19,TRBD1,TRBJ2-7,CASSPWTGDEQYF,TGTGCCAGTAGTCCATGGACAGGGGACGAGCAGTACTTC